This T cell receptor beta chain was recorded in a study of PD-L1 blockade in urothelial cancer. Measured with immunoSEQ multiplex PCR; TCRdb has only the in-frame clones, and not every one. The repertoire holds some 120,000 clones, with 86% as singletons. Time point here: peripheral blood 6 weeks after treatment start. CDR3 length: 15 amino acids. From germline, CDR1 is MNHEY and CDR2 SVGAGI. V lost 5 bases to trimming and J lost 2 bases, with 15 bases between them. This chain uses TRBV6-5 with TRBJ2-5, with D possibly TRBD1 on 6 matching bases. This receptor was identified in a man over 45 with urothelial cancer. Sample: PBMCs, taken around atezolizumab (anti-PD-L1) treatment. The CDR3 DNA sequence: TGTGCCAGCAGTCGCGCCAGAACAGGGCAAGAGACCCAGTACTTC. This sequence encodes CASSRARTGQETQYF.